A single sample gave rise to the 11 T cell receptor beta chains below, sequenced in a study of tumor-infiltrating lymphocytes in primary liver carcinoma. Unsorted bulk tissue (roughly 19-31 mg) underwent RNA and DNA co-extraction. TCR beta cDNA came from about 470 ng total RNA, primed with a constant-region primer. Three nested multiplex PCR rounds, a slightly modified ARM-PCR method, built the TCR beta libraries. Use of TRBV1-TRBV30 forward primers with a C-beta reverse primer characterized the first two PCR rounds, which lasted approximately 11 cycles each. TCRdb re-called the multiplex PCR reads through MiXCR, storing one row per CDR3 protein. The repertoire holds tens of thousands of distinct CDR3 sequences, with 80% as singletons. The specimen was liver tumor tissue from sampling region 2. The sample's subset: tumor region T2, inferior pole. The receptors were gathered from a woman aged 25 to 39 with primary liver carcinoma and hepatitis B virus infection.

The chain links TRBV29-1 to TRBJ2-7; 7 positions match TRBD1. The CDR3 contains 11 residues. The germline gives CDR1 SQVTM, CDR2 ANQGSEA. CDR3: CSVATGYDQYF. The CDR3 coding sequence is TGCAGTGTCGCGACAGGGTATGATCAGTACTTC.

Notes on this clonotype: An end of the junction differs from the germline gene, which may be a read error. The chain links TRBV12-3 or TRBV12-4 to TRBJ2-3, with TRBD1 matching over 7 bases. The CDR3 runs 16 residues. CDR3 in amino acids: CASTFSTELGTDTRYF. CDR3 nucleotides: TGTGCCAGCACTTTTTCGACGGAACTAGGGACAGATACGCGGTATTTT.

As for this clonotype: A much larger clone differs from this one at a single base, so this may be a read error. This sequence joins TRBV2 and TRBJ2-7; 7 positions agree with TRBD1. V shed 7 bases, J shed 4 bases, and the junction held 7 bases outside the gene matches. Germline CDR1 reads SNHLY; CDR2 reads FYNNEI. The CDR3 has 13 residues. The CDR3 is CASKGAGEYEQYF. The CDR3 DNA follows: TGTGCCAGCAAGGGGGCAGGGGAATACGAGCAGTACTTC.

As regards this clonotype: The CDR3 does not end in the conserved phenylalanine or tryptophan, so this is likely a read error. The J gene is TRBJ2-1, the V gene TRBV10-1; 9 positions match TRBD2. Per germline, CDR1 WNHNN and CDR2 SYGVQD (reference sequence). The CDR3 totals 15 residues. This CDR3 reads CASSPQLAGMNEQFL. The CDR3 DNA is TGTGCCAGCAGTCCTCAACTAGCGGGTATGAATGAGCAGTTCTTA.

By frequency in the sample, this clonotype is medium-sized. The rearrangement links TRBV30 to TRBJ2-2; TRBD1 or TRBD2 may be the D gene (6 bases each). Looked up from germline, CDR1 is GTSNPN and CDR2 is SVGIG (reference sequence). V dropped 0 bases and J dropped 7 bases, with 9 bases sitting between them. This CDR3 has 13 amino acids. The CDR3 here is CAWSVGGSGELFF. The CDR3 DNA reads as TGTGCCTGGAGTGTGGGGGGCAGCGGGGAGCTGTTTTTT.

Comment on this clonotype: At one boundary the junction diverges from the germline segment, which might be a read error. V is TRBV4-2 and J is TRBJ2-7; TRBD1 agrees at 10 bases. Germline CDR1 is LGHNA and CDR2 is YNFKEQ. This CDR3 contains 18 residues. The CDR3, as DNA: TGTGCCAGCAGCCAGGAACACCTAGGACAGGGGGGACCGTGCGGGCAGCACTTC. It is translated as CASSQEHLGQGGPCGQHF.

Only a few counts were recorded for this clonotype. The CDR3 does not end in the conserved phenylalanine or tryptophan, so this is likely a read error. V and J are TRBV4-1 and TRBJ2-3; D is unresolved. Trimming pared 2 bases from V and 6 bases from J, leaving 24 bases between. CDR3 length: 18 residues. Looked up from germline, CDR1 is MGHRA and CDR2 is YSYEKL. The CDR3 region has the DNA TGCGCCAGCAGCCAACTAGGCACGGTAGCTGAAGACTCGGATACGCAGTATCTT. As protein: CASSQLGTVAEDSDTQYL.

Notes on this clonotype: A junction boundary mismatches the germline segment, possibly from a read error. The V and J genes are TRBV7-9 and TRBJ1-5; TRBD2 is a possible D gene (6 bases). The J call may be in error: the DNA end matches TRBJ2-3 better. CDR3 size: 14 residues. Per the germline V gene, CDR1 is SEHNR and CDR2 is FQNEAQ (reference sequence). The CDR3 loop reads CASSPRENNQSQYF. CDR3 DNA: TGTGCTAGCAGCCCCCGGGAGAACAATCAGTCCCAGTATTTT.

About this clonotype itself: An end of the junction differs from the germline gene, which may be a read error. The rearrangement links TRBV4-3 to TRBJ2-7, with 7 bases matching TRBD2. Germline-derived CDR1 and CDR2 are LGHNA and YSLEER. The CDR3 is 18 residues long. CDR3 protein: CASSQAVTGGHINHDQYF. Written as DNA, the CDR3 is TGCGCCAGCAGCCAAGCTGTGACGGGGGGTCACATTAATCACGATCAGTACTTC.

Remarks on this clonotype: The junction does not match germline at one end; this may be a read error. The gene calls are TRBV6-5 and TRBJ2-2; 8 positions agree with TRBD1. CDR1 is MNHEY and CDR2 is SVGAGI in the germline V gene. The CDR3 runs to 15 residues. CDR3 in DNA: TGTGCCAGCAATCCGCGGACAGGGTTCACCGGAGAGCTGTTTTTC. Translating gives CASNPRTGFTGELFF.

A word on this clonotype: At one end the junction does not follow the germline gene, possibly because of a read error. This CDR3 reads CPSSERFLVLRSNYGYTF. The CDR3 DNA is TGTCCCAGCAGTGAACGGTTCCTGGTCCTTAGAAGTAACTATGGCTACACCTTC. The rearrangement joins TRBV6-1 to TRBJ1-2; no clear D. The length of the CDR3 is 18 residues. Looked up from germline, CDR1 is MNHNS and CDR2 is SASEGT.